This TCR beta chain was observed in a study of T cell responses to AZD1222 COVID-19 vaccine. Trimming pared 4 bases from V and 13 bases from J, leaving 20 bases between. The CDR3 runs 13 residues. Germline CDR1 reads SGHDT; CDR2 reads YYEEEE. The repertoire was sequenced with immunoSEQ multiplex PCR; TCRdb's copy has only in-frame clones and lacks some. The sample contains more than 110,000 clones, roughly 92% of which appear only once. The TCR comes from an adult who received the AZD1222 COVID-19 vaccine. The sample was peripheral blood, taken 28 days after the second AZD1222 dose. The chain is built from TRBV5-6 and TRBJ2-5, with D possibly being TRBD2 (5 bases). CDR3 DNA: TGTGCCAGCAGCAGGGCGGGCGGTGACGTTGGGTACTTC. Its translation is CASSRAGGDVGYF.